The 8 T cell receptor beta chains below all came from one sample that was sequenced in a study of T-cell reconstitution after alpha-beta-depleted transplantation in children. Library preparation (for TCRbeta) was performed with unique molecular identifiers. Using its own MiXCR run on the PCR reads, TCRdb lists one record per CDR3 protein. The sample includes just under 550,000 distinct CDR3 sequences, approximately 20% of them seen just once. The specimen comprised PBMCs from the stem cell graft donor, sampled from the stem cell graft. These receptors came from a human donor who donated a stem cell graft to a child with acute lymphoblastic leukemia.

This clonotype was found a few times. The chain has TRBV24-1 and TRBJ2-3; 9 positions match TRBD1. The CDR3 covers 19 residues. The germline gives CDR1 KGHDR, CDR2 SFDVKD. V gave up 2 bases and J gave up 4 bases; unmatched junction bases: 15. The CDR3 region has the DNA TGTGCCACCAGTGATTCTCTGGGCGGACAGGGGAATGACGCAGATACGCAGTATTTT. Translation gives CATSDSLGGQGNDADTQYF.

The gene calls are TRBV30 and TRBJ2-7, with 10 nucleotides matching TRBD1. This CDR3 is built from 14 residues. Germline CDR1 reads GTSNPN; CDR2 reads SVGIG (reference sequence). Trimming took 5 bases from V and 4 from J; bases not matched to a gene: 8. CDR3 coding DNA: TGTGCCTGGGGCCCGGGACAGGGGTATTACGAGCAGTACTTC. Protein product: CAWGPGQGYYEQYF.

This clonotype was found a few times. CDR3 coding DNA: TGTGCCAGCAGTTTGGTAGCGGGAGTGGGAGAGCAGTTCTTC. It translates to CASSLVAGVGEQFF. V and J are TRBV12-3 or TRBV12-4 and TRBJ2-1; 9 nucleotides agree with TRBD2. The CDR3 is made up of 14 amino acids. V gave up 3 bases and J gave up 10 bases; unmatched junction bases: 7.

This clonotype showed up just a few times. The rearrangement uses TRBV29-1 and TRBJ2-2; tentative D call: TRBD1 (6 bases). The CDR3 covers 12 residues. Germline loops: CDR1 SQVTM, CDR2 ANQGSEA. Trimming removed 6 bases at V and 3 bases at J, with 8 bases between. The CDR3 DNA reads TGCAGCGTCCGGACAGACACCGGGGAGCTGTTTTTT. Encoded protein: CSVRTDTGELFF.

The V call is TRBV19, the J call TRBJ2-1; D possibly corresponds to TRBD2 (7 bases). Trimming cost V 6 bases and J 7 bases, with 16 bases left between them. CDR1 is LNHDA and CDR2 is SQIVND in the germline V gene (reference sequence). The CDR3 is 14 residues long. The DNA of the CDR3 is TGTGCCAGTAGCTTAGGGGGAGGGAGGAATGAGCAGTTCTTC. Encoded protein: CASSLGGGRNEQFF.

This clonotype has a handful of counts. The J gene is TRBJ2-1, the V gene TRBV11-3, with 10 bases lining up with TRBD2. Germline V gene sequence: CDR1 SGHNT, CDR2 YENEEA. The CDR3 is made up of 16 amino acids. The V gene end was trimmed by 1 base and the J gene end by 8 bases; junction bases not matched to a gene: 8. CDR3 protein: CASSLGGLAGVYEQFF. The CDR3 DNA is TGTGCCAGCAGCTTAGGTGGGCTAGCGGGAGTCTATGAGCAGTTCTTC. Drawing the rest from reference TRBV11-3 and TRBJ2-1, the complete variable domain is EAGVVQSPRYKIIEKKQPVAFWCNPISGHNTLYWYLQNLGQGPELLIRYENEEAVDDSQLPKDRFSAERLKGVDSTLKIQPAELGDSAVYLCASSLGGLAGVYEQFFGPGTRLTVL.

In DNA, the CDR3 is TGTGCCAGTAGTGGGGGAAACATTCAGTACTTC. Translation: CASSGGNIQYF. The V gene is TRBV19, the J gene TRBJ2-4; D could derive from TRBD1 or TRBD2 (5 bases each). V lost 5 bases, J lost 6 bases, and 5 bases lay in between. Germline lookup yields CDR1 LNHDA and CDR2 SQIVND (reference sequence). The CDR3 runs 11 residues.

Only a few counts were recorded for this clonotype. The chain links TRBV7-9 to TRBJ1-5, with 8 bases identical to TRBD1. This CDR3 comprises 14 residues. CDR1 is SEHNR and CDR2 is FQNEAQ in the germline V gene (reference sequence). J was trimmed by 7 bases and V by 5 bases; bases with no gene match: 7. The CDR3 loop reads CASSVDRVGQPQHF. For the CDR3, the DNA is TGTGCCAGCAGCGTGGACAGGGTTGGGCAGCCCCAGCATTTT.